This entry lists 19 T cell receptor beta chains sequenced from one sample in a study of blood T cell repertoires in COVID-19 (dated by TCRdb to 2020 to 2021). The library was produced with the immunoSEQ multiplex PCR assay. The table comes from immuneACCESS by way of TCRdb, which keeps in-frame sequences with V and J called. Part of the clones is missing from these tables; in studies checked, under half for an unresolved V gene and the rest for unknown reasons. The sample profile shows some 400,000 clones; 85% to 90% of them were found once. Of the sample, 1.7% is held by the ten largest clones. The sample comprised PBMCs or T cells enriched from blood (not recorded which). These TCRs come from a woman in her twenties or thirties who had recovered from COVID-19.

The chain has TRBV2 and TRBJ2-7, with 9 bases matching TRBD1. Germline V lookup: CDR1 SNHLY, CDR2 FYNNEI. This CDR3 region has 17 residues. With V trimmed by 4 bases and J by 5 bases, 15 bases remained unmatched. The CDR3 loop reads CASSAARGQGKRDEQYF. The CDR3 nucleotides read TGTGCCAGCAGTGCCGCTCGTGGACAGGGGAAAAGAGACGAGCAGTACTTC.

V usage is TRBV14 and J usage is TRBJ2-1, with a tentative D call TRBD2 (6 bases). The germline gives CDR1 SGHDN, CDR2 FVKESK. The V gene lost 4 bases and the J gene lost 2 bases, with 9 bases spanning the gap. This CDR3 has 14 residues. In DNA, the CDR3 is TGTGCCAGCAGCCGCTCGGGAGCCTACAATGAGCAGTTCTTC. Translation gives CASSRSGAYNEQFF.

The chain carries TRBV2 and TRBJ2-2; TRBD2 might be the D (5 bases). V lost 10 bases, J lost 5 bases, and 11 bases lay in between. Looked up from germline, CDR1 is SNHLY and CDR2 is FYNNEI. The CDR3 totals 12 residues. Here the CDR3 reads CAIRGVTGELFF. DNA for the CDR3: TGTGCCATACGGGGAGTTACCGGGGAGCTGTTTTTT.

Remarks on this clone: Other nucleotide sequences in the sample specify the same CDR3. The chain has TRBV5-4 and TRBJ2-5, with 14 bases aligning to TRBD2. The ends lost 4 bases at V and 2 bases at J; junction bases unmatched: 4. CDR3 length: 16 amino acids. Germline values: CDR1 SGHNT, CDR2 YYREEE (reference sequence). CDR3 sequence (DNA): TGTGCCAGCAGCAGAAGACTAGCGGGGGGGCAAGAGACCCAGTACTTC. Protein sequence: CASSRRLAGGQETQYF.

V usage is TRBV5-1 and J usage is TRBJ2-1; perhaps TRBD1 as D (5 bases). The CDR3 extends over 16 amino acids. With 4 bases removed from V and 4 bases from J, the gap between germline ends came to 18 bases. Looked up from germline, CDR1 is SGHRS and CDR2 is YFSETQ. The CDR3 sequence is CASSIDGQETYNEQFF. The CDR3 region has the DNA TGCGCCAGCAGCATTGACGGACAAGAGACGTACAATGAGCAGTTCTTC.

The rearrangement uses TRBV11-2 and TRBJ1-6; the D is unclear. The germline V and J ends were trimmed by 5 bases and 4 bases, with 9 bases remaining between them. Per the germline V gene, CDR1 is SGHAT and CDR2 is FQNNGV. This CDR3 is built from 14 residues. In DNA, the CDR3 is TGTGCCAGCAGCGCTGAGGTATATAATTCACCCCTCCACTTT. This sequence encodes CASSAEVYNSPLHF.

The chain employs TRBV30 and TRBJ1-1; D ambiguous. The CDR3 has 13 amino acids. CDR1 and CDR2 (germline): GTSNPN, SVGIG (reference sequence). Trimming left V 2 bases short and J 5 bases short, with 12 bases between. The DNA of the CDR3 is TGTGCCTGGAGTAGAGAGGCACGGACTGAAGCTTTCTTT. This gives the protein CAWSREARTEAFF.

This chain joins TRBV19 and TRBJ1-4; D unclear. The CDR3 has 13 residues. From germline, CDR1 is LNHDA and CDR2 SQIVND (reference sequence). Deletions cut 2 bases from V and 8 bases from J, with 9 bases between. The CDR3 loop is CASSIRGSEKLFF. Written as DNA, the CDR3 is TGTGCCAGTAGTATAAGAGGGTCGGAAAAACTGTTTTTT.

The chain has TRBV27 and TRBJ1-6; D gene ambiguous. The V and J ends lost 2 bases and 0 bases respectively, with 11 bases between them. Germline CDR1 reads MNHEY; CDR2 reads SMNVEV (reference sequence). This CDR3 comprises 17 residues. The CDR3 bases are TGTGCCAGCAGTTTAAAGGCGGCTAGCTCCTATAATTCACCCCTCCACTTT. Translating gives CASSLKAASSYNSPLHF.

The chain combines TRBV4-3 with TRBJ2-7; 8 nucleotides align to TRBD1. The CDR3 spans 16 residues. Trimming removed 3 bases from V and 4 bases from J; junction bases left unmatched: 11. Germline V gene data show CDR1 as LGHNA and CDR2 as YSLEER. The CDR3 spells CASSHSQTGEVYEQYF. The CDR3 nucleotides read TGCGCCAGCAGCCATAGTCAGACAGGGGAGGTTTACGAGCAGTACTTC.

A few counts support this clone. The CDR3 loop reads CASSRLSLAGGFRGELFF. The CDR3 nucleotides are TGTGCCAGCAGCCGCCTTTCGCTAGCGGGAGGCTTCCGAGGGGAGCTGTTTTTT. The chain uses TRBV7-6 and TRBJ2-2; TRBD2 agrees at 11 bases. The CDR3 has 18 amino acids. Germline CDR1 is SGHVS and CDR2 is FNYEAQ. The V segment lost 5 bases and the J segment 8 bases; nucleotides outside the gene matches: 16.

This sequence joins TRBV19 and TRBJ1-4; 7 bases map to TRBD1. Unmatched junction bases numbered 9, after V lost 9 bases and J lost 8 bases. Germline CDR1 is LNHDA and CDR2 is SQIVND (reference sequence). The length of the CDR3 is 13 residues. The CDR3 region is CASQTGWGEKLFF. In nucleotides, the CDR3 is TGTGCCAGCCAGACAGGGTGGGGAGAAAAACTGTTTTTT.

V gene TRBV14 combines with J gene TRBJ2-2; D remains unclear. Trimming took off 4 bases at V and 5 bases at J, with 8 bases between the two ends. This CDR3 region has 13 residues. Germline V lookup: CDR1 SGHDN, CDR2 FVKESK. The CDR3: CASSRRQTGELFF. The CDR3 nucleotides are TGTGCCAGCAGCCGACGACAAACCGGGGAGCTGTTTTTT.

The J gene is TRBJ2-7, the V gene TRBV27, with TRBD1 identical over 10 bases. The CDR3 consists of 19 residues. Germline V CDR1 and CDR2: MNHEY, SMNVEV (reference sequence). J gave up 0 bases and V 0 bases, and 11 bases lay outside the gene matches. CDR3 in amino acids: CASSLSPVDRGTSSYEQYF. For the CDR3, the DNA is TGTGCCAGCAGTTTATCGCCCGTGGACAGGGGGACGAGCTCCTACGAGCAGTACTTC.

A single count supports this clone. The chain uses TRBV9 and TRBJ1-4; D is possibly TRBD1 (6 bases). The CDR3 covers 18 residues. Germline V gene lookup returns CDR1 SGDLS and CDR2 YYNGEE. V was trimmed by 3 bases and J by 5 bases, leaving 23 bases between them. The CDR3 coding sequence is TGTGCCAGCAGCGCCGGATCCGAGTACAGGGAATTAAATGAAAAACTGTTTTTT. The encoded protein is CASSAGSEYRELNEKLFF.

The genes are TRBV5-1 and TRBJ2-1, with 9 positions matching TRBD1. Losses at the gene ends were 4 bases for V and 15 bases for J; bases not matched to a gene: 5. The CDR3 spans 11 residues. CDR1 SGHRS and CDR2 YFSETQ come from the germline V gene. CDR3 protein: CASSKGQGWFF. CDR3 coding DNA: TGCGCCAGCAGCAAAGGACAGGGGTGGTTCTTC.

V gene TRBV28 combines with J gene TRBJ2-5; TRBD1 aligns across 8 bases. Germline CDR1 MDHEN, CDR2 SYDVKM. The CDR3 extends over 15 amino acids. V gave up 3 bases and J gave up 1 base; unmatched junction bases: 4. CDR3 region: CASSFSGQGQETQYF. The CDR3 bases are TGTGCCAGCAGTTTCTCCGGACAGGGCCAAGAGACCCAGTACTTC.

This chain connects TRBV13 to TRBJ2-5, with D maybe TRBD2 (5 bases). Trimming took 2 bases from V and 2 from J, leaving 12 bases between them. CDR1 PRHDT and CDR2 FYEKMQ come from the germline V gene (reference sequence). The CDR3 spans 15 residues. This chain's CDR3 is CASSLPGGRQETQYF. For the CDR3, the DNA is TGTGCCAGCAGCTTACCTGGAGGCAGACAAGAGACCCAGTACTTC.

The V call is TRBV28, the J call TRBJ2-5; D perhaps matches TRBD1 (6 bases). Trimming cost V 5 bases and J 1 base, with 11 bases left between them. From germline, CDR1 is MDHEN and CDR2 SYDVKM. The CDR3 covers 14 residues. CDR3 in amino acids: CASSPDRRQETQYF. As DNA, the CDR3 is TGTGCCAGCAGTCCAGACAGGCGCCAAGAGACCCAGTACTTC. Drawing the rest from reference TRBV28 and TRBJ2-5, the complete variable domain is DVKVTQSSRYLVKRTGEKVFLECVQDMDHENMFWYRQDPGLGLRLIYFSYDVKMKEKGDIPEGYSVSREKKERFSLILESASTNQTSMYLCASSPDRRQETQYFGPGTRLLVL.